This T cell receptor beta chain was recorded in a study of response to subunit inactivated influenza vaccine. Whole-study results and caveats: Authors proposed each seasonal influenza vaccination draws in few new T cells.

Many counts were recorded for this clonotype. Antigen unknown. Via MiXCR, TCRdb re-called the RT-PCR reads, giving one row per CDR3 protein. This table has more than 450,000 distinct CDR3 sequences, 7.6% appearing once. Trimming at V came to 5 bases and at J to 6 bases, leaving 10 bases not matched to a gene. This CDR3 spans 15 amino acids. Sequencing used PBMCs from blood, obtained 23 to 25 months after vaccination. The clonotype originates from a man between 50 and 69 years old who received an inactivated influenza vaccine. This chain uses TRBV12-3 or TRBV12-4 with TRBJ1-2; 9 nucleotides agree with TRBD1. DNA of the CDR3: TGTGCCAGCAGTGGGACAGGGTCTACCCGGCATGGCTACACCTTC. Translating gives CASSGTGSTRHGYTF.